The text below deals with one TCR beta chain. Its cognate antigen is unknown. The data were obtained in a study of T cell responses to AZD1222 COVID-19 vaccine. Study results and caveats: Along spike, vaccine-associated CD4 TCRs were found throughout, with dominance at 160-218 and 743-854. Following two doses of AZD1222, Spike-specific TCR breadth and depth rose. Repertoire sampling was restricted to post-peak T cell response timepoints.

The CDR3 totals 15 residues. With 3 bases removed from V and 3 bases from J, the gap between germline ends came to 15 bases. Germline CDR1 reads SGDLS; CDR2 reads YYNGEE. The data were produced by immunoSEQ multiplex PCR, yet TCRdb's version contains in-frame clones alone and is incomplete. The data show approximately 84,000 clones, with 80% to 90% seen just once and under 35% held by the top ten. The genes are TRBV9 and TRBJ1-1; a weak D match, TRBD1 (6 bases). This specimen was peripheral blood, taken on day 0 of AZD1222 vaccination. This sequence was found in an adult in good health. The CDR3 DNA sequence: TGTGCCAGCAGCGCCCCAGGGGTAGGGTACACTGAAGCTTTCTTT. Amino acid sequence: CASSAPGVGYTEAFF.